This entry lists 15 T cell receptor beta chains sequenced from one sample in a study of cytomegalovirus exposure and HLA in healthy donors. The PCR was carried out with 60 Vbeta primers and 13 Jbeta primers. The data were produced by immunoSEQ multiplex PCR, yet TCRdb's version contains in-frame clones alone and is incomplete. The sample gives 90,000 or so clones, 65% to 80% of which show up once; 9.5% to 13% is in the top ten. The sequenced material came from PBMCs. These receptor sequences come from a man aged 30 to 39 in good health and CMV-seropositive.

The J gene is TRBJ2-5, the V gene TRBV30; D remains ambiguous. In germline, CDR1 is GTSNPN, CDR2 SVGIG (reference sequence). This CDR3 is 15 amino acids long. V lost 0 bases and J lost 5, with 16 bases in between. The CDR3 protein is CAWSVKARLAETQYF. The CDR3 nucleotides read TGTGCCTGGAGTGTCAAGGCCAGGCTTGCGGAGACCCAGTACTTC.

This clone was counted only a few times. The chain carries TRBV10-3 and TRBJ1-1; no clear D. Trimming took 10 bases from V and 1 from J, leaving 13 bases between them. The CDR3 covers 13 residues. CDR1 and CDR2 (germline): ENHRY, SYGVKD. The CDR3 DNA follows: TGTGCCACCCTGAGCCCTTCGAACACTGAAGCTTTCTTT. Translating gives CATLSPSNTEAFF.

This chain uses TRBV19 with TRBJ1-6; a possible D gene is TRBD1 (5 bases). This CDR3 spans 16 amino acids. Germline assignment: CDR1 LNHDA and CDR2 SQIVND (reference sequence). Trimming left V 4 bases short and J 0 bases short, with 10 bases between. This CDR3 is CASSTGVRSYNSPLHF. CDR3 in DNA: TGTGCCAGTAGTACGGGGGTCCGCTCCTATAATTCACCCCTCCACTTT.

As to this clone: An end of the junction does not agree with germline; a read error may underlie this. V is TRBV7-7 and J is TRBJ1-1; D is ambiguous. Germline assignment: CDR1 SSHAT and CDR2 FNYEAQ (reference sequence). The CDR3 covers 13 residues. The CDR3 bases are TGTGCTAGCAGCCGCCAAACGGACACTGAAGCTTTCTTT. As protein: CASSRQTDTEAFF.

For this clone: The germline gene is not matched at one end of the junction; a read error may be the cause. This sample includes further DNA sequences coding for the same CDR3. The chain links TRBV2 to TRBJ1-6; 10 bases are a match to TRBD1. The CDR3 is 14 residues long. From germline, CDR1 is SNHLY and CDR2 FYNNEI. This chain's CDR3 is CASRDRGHASPLHF. The CDR3 nucleotides read TGTGCCAGCCGGGACAGGGGACACGCTTCACCTCTCCACTTT.

The chain combines TRBV30 with TRBJ2-2; TRBD1 might be the D (5 bases). Germline lookup yields CDR1 GTSNPN and CDR2 SVGIG (reference sequence). The CDR3 has 15 amino acids. Trimming left V 0 bases short and J 0 bases short, with 8 bases between. The CDR3 protein is CAWSVYRTNTGELFF. The DNA of the CDR3 is TGTGCCTGGAGTGTCTACAGGACGAACACCGGGGAGCTGTTTTTT.

This clone was seen only once. V and J are TRBV18 and TRBJ2-7; 7 nucleotides align to TRBD1. This CDR3 is built from 14 residues. The junction had 2 bases not matched to a gene; V was cut back by 3 bases and J by 0 bases. Germline values: CDR1 KGHSH, CDR2 LQKENI. CDR3 bases: TGTGCCAGCTCACCGACAGGGTACTCCTACGAGCAGTACTTC. This translates into CASSPTGYSYEQYF.

The chain is built from TRBV7-3 and TRBJ2-1, with 11 bases lining up with TRBD2. J was trimmed by 7 bases and V by 5 bases; bases with no gene match: 7. Germline V gene lookup returns CDR1 SGHTA and CDR2 FQGTGA. This CDR3 region has 15 residues. CDR3 nucleotide sequence: TGTGCCAGCAGCCTACTAGCGGGGGCCACTAATGAGCAGTTCTTC. Translation: CASSLLAGATNEQFF. The variable domain in full, with the rest retrieved from reference TRBV7-3 and TRBJ2-1, is GAGVSQTPSNKVTEKGKYVELRCDPISGHTALYWYRQSLGQGPEFLIYFQGTGAADDSGLPNDRFFAVRPEGSVSTLKIQRTERGDSAVYLCASSLLAGATNEQFFGPGTRLTVL.

This sequence joins TRBV27 and TRBJ2-1, with 7 bases identical to TRBD2. V dropped 2 bases and J dropped 2; count of bases not matched to a gene: 6. CDR3 length equals 16 residues. Germline V gene sequence: CDR1 MNHEY, CDR2 SMNVEV (reference sequence). CDR3 in DNA: TGTGCCAGCAGTTTAAGGGGAGGGACGGCCTACAATGAGCAGTTCTTC. Its protein is CASSLRGGTAYNEQFF.

This rearrangement joins TRBV29-1 to TRBJ1-2; D remains unclear. Trimming stripped 2 bases from V and 8 bases from J, with 15 bases between. This CDR3 is built from 13 residues. Per the germline V gene, CDR1 is SQVTM and CDR2 is ANQGSEA. The CDR3: CSVETGRSLGYTF. The CDR3 DNA reads as TGCAGCGTTGAAACCGGCAGGTCCCTCGGCTACACCTTC. The whole variable domain, filled in from reference TRBV29-1 and TRBJ1-2, reads SAVISQKPSRDICQRGTSLTIQCQVDSQVTMMFWYRQQPGQSLTLIATANQGSEATYESGFVIDKFPISRPNLTFSTLTVSNMSPEDSSIYLCSVETGRSLGYTFGSGTRLTVV.

This sequence joins TRBV7-9 and TRBJ2-5; D may be TRBD2 (7 bases). Germline assignment: CDR1 SEHNR and CDR2 FQNEAQ (reference sequence). This CDR3 comprises 14 residues. Trimming shortened V by 5 bases and J by 2 bases, and 12 bases separated the two germline ends. The CDR3 nucleotides read TGTGCCAGCAGCGGGGGGGCGGGTCAAGAGACCCAGTACTTC. Translation: CASSGGAGQETQYF.

The chain has TRBV9 and TRBJ2-3; possibly TRBD2 for D (5 bases). V lost 0 bases to trimming and J lost 3 bases, with 8 bases between them. Germline V gene lookup returns CDR1 SGDLS and CDR2 YYNGEE. CDR3 length: 14 amino acids. The CDR3: CASSVVGETDTQYF. CDR3 bases: TGTGCCAGCAGCGTAGTTGGGGAGACAGATACGCAGTATTTT.

The chain joins TRBV30 to TRBJ1-6; the match to TRBD1 covers 10 bases. CDR3 length equals 17 residues. Trimming cost V 3 bases and J 6 bases; bases outside gene matches: 11. Looked up from germline, CDR1 is GTSNPN and CDR2 is SVGIG (reference sequence). The CDR3 DNA reads as TGTGCCTGGAGGGGCGACAGGGGGCAAGTGGGTAATTCACCCCTCCACTTT. Translating it yields CAWRGDRGQVGNSPLHF.

The rearrangement uses TRBV5-1 and TRBJ2-1; D may be TRBD2 (5 bases). The CDR3 is made up of 14 amino acids. V lost 2 bases and J lost 5, with 11 bases in between. Germline CDR1 SGHRS, CDR2 YFSETQ. Written as DNA, the CDR3 is TGCGCCAGCAGCTTTTTATTAGCGAACAATGAGCAGTTCTTC. This encodes CASSFLLANNEQFF.

This sequence joins TRBV5-1 and TRBJ2-5; 9 bases align to TRBD1. The J call is doubtful: the DNA matches TRBJ2-7 better. CDR1 and CDR2 (germline): SGHRS, YFSETQ. The CDR3 covers 14 residues. CDR3 sequence reads: CASSWAQGAYEQYF. The CDR3, as DNA: TGCGCCAGCAGCTGGGCACAGGGGGCTTACGAGCAGTACTTC.